This T cell receptor beta chain came from a study of blood T cells in healthy people across ages. In this sample, this clonotype turned up once. A second about 7 to 11 cycle PCR used barcoded and J-beta primers. Each CDR3 protein is one row after TCRdb ran MiXCR on the 5' RACE reads. The profile shows 750,000 to 950,000 distinct CDR3 sequences, roughly 24% of them singletons. Per germline, CDR1 SGHTA and CDR2 FQGNSA. The V end was cut by 4 bases, the J end by 10 bases, with 17 bases between. The CDR3 runs to 14 residues. A further study also used this sample, focusing on T cells of mothers and their children. That report notes: Normalized overlap was always slightly, never significantly, higher in related than unrelated mother-child pairs.

The chain links TRBV7-2 to TRBJ2-1; D is possibly TRBD1 or TRBD2 (8 bases each). The sample consisted of blood. The source is a boy between 10 and 17 years old in good health. CDR3 sequence reads: CASSSGGGRYEQFF. The CDR3 DNA reads TGTGCCAGCAGCTCAGGGGGCGGGAGGTACGAGCAGTTCTTC.